A single sample is the source of the 20 T cell receptor beta chains below, sequenced in a study of cytomegalovirus exposure and HLA in healthy donors. PCR used 60 Vbeta primers and 13 Jbeta primers. Assay: immunoSEQ multiplex PCR; the TCRdb copy retains only in-frame clones and omits some. Among approximately 90,000 clones, 76% were seen once, and the ten largest hold 1.4%. Sample: PBMCs. The source of these receptors is a male donor in good health and CMV-seronegative.

This chain joins TRBV5-4 and TRBJ2-1, with 8 bases identical to TRBD1. The germline gives CDR1 SGHNT, CDR2 YYREEE (reference sequence). This CDR3 has 14 amino acids. The V gene end was trimmed by 4 bases and the J gene end by 6 bases; junction bases not matched to a gene: 6. CDR3 bases: TGTGCCAGCAGCCATGGACAGGGAAGCAATGAGCAGTTCTTC. This gives the protein CASSHGQGSNEQFF.

The gene calls are TRBV5-5 and TRBJ1-1, with D unclear. V dropped 4 bases and J dropped 7 bases, with 8 bases sitting between them. The V gene's germline CDR1 is SGHKS and CDR2 YYEKEE (reference sequence). This CDR3 comprises 11 residues. CDR3 in DNA: TGTGCCAGCAGCACACGGGTTGAAGCTTTCTTT. This translates into CASSTRVEAFF.

Only one count was recorded for this clone. The V call is TRBV6-1, the J call TRBJ1-5; D is uncertain. This CDR3 comprises 18 residues. Germline V gives CDR1 MNHNS, CDR2 SASEGT. Trimming left V 4 bases short and J 0 bases short, with 19 bases between. CDR3 DNA sequence: TGTGCCAGCAGTGGGGAGGGCAGCCCCTACTATAGCAATCAGCCCCAGCATTTT. This sequence encodes CASSGEGSPYYSNQPQHF.

The rearrangement links TRBV5-1 to TRBJ2-1; 7 nucleotides match TRBD1. Germline CDR1 and CDR2: SGHRS and YFSETQ. The CDR3 totals 13 residues. Trimming removed 4 bases from V and 5 bases from J; junction bases left unmatched: 3. As DNA, the CDR3 is TGCGCCAGCAGCCGGGACAGCCACAATGAGCAGTTCTTC. Its protein product is CASSRDSHNEQFF.

The gene calls are TRBV9 and TRBJ1-1; D is perhaps TRBD1 (6 bases). Deletions cut 2 bases from V and 1 base from J, with 6 bases between. Germline loops: CDR1 SGDLS, CDR2 YYNGEE. CDR3 length equals 13 residues. The CDR3 sequence is CASSVRGNTEAFF. The CDR3 coding sequence is TGTGCCAGCAGCGTCAGGGGGAACACTGAAGCTTTCTTT.

For the CDR3, the DNA is TGTGCCAGCAGTGCCTACAGGGGCTATGGCTACACCTTC. This encodes CASSAYRGYGYTF. The chain links TRBV27 to TRBJ1-2, with TRBD1 matching 7 bases. V shed 5 bases, J shed 4 bases, and the junction held 4 bases outside the gene matches. Germline lookup yields CDR1 MNHEY and CDR2 SMNVEV (reference sequence). The CDR3 is 13 residues long.

This chain links TRBV19 with TRBJ1-5, with 7 nucleotides matching TRBD1. The J segment lost 5 bases and the V segment lost 4 bases, leaving 2 bases of the junction unmatched. The CDR3 covers 13 residues. Germline assignment: CDR1 LNHDA and CDR2 SQIVND (reference sequence). This CDR3 reads CASSRQGYQPQHF. In DNA form, the CDR3 reads TGTGCCAGTAGTAGACAGGGTTATCAGCCCCAGCATTTT.

The chain uses TRBV10-3 and TRBJ1-5, with D possibly TRBD1 on 5 matching bases. The germline CDR1 and CDR2 sequences are ENHRY and SYGVKD. V lost 2 bases to trimming and J lost 1 base, with 6 bases between them. CDR3 length: 14 amino acids. The CDR3 region has the DNA TGTGCCATCAGTGAGAGGGGAAGCAATCAGCCCCAGCATTTT. Translation gives CAISERGSNQPQHF.

V usage is TRBV7-2 and J usage is TRBJ2-5, with D maybe TRBD1 (5 bases). Trimming removed 1 base from V and 2 bases from J, with 11 bases in between. The CDR3 extends over 15 amino acids. Germline assignment: CDR1 SGHTA and CDR2 FQGNSA. The CDR3 loop reads CASSLVWTLQETQYF. DNA of the CDR3: TGTGCCAGCAGCTTAGTCTGGACATTGCAAGAGACCCAGTACTTC.

CDR3 sequence reads: CASSPWNRGGSTDTQYF. The CDR3 region has the DNA TGTGCCAGCAGCCCATGGAACAGGGGGGGGAGCACAGATACGCAGTATTTT. V usage is TRBV9 and J usage is TRBJ2-3; weak D call: TRBD1 (8 bases). V was cut by 4 bases and J by 0 bases, with 18 bases left in between. Germline V CDR1 and CDR2: SGDLS, YYNGEE. The CDR3 loop spans 17 amino acids.

This clone turned up a few times. This chain connects TRBV6-4 to TRBJ1-6; D might be TRBD1 (6 bases). Germline CDR1 and CDR2: MRHNA and SNTAGT. The CDR3 loop spans 13 amino acids. Between the trimmed V and J ends, which lost 7 bases and 7 bases, there was a span of 11 bases. Here the CDR3 reads CASNQGPNSPLHF. CDR3 sequence (DNA): TGTGCCAGCAACCAGGGGCCGAATTCACCCCTCCACTTT.

The genes are TRBV28 and TRBJ2-5, with a possible D match to TRBD2 (7 bases). Germline V gene data show CDR1 as MDHEN and CDR2 as SYDVKM. V lost 7 bases, J lost 5 bases, and 20 bases lay in between. The CDR3 is 15 residues long. The CDR3 DNA reads as TGTGCCAGCACCACTCCGGGGGGCGCCGCGGAGACCCAGTACTTC. This codes for CASTTPGGAAETQYF.

This clone was observed a handful of times. The chain combines TRBV11-3 with TRBJ2-1; unclear D gene. Germline CDR1 SGHNT, CDR2 YENEEA. V lost 0 bases and J 10 bases, leaving 10 bases between the germline ends. The CDR3 covers 13 residues. The CDR3: CASSLESMAEQFF. CDR3 sequence (DNA): TGTGCCAGCAGCTTAGAATCAATGGCCGAGCAGTTCTTC.

V is TRBV6-5 and J is TRBJ1-2, with D perhaps matching TRBD1 (6 bases). V lost 5 bases to trimming and J lost 4 bases, with 14 bases between them. Germline values: CDR1 MNHEY, CDR2 SVGAGI. The CDR3 has 14 amino acids. The CDR3 DNA sequence: TGTGCCAGCAGTAACGAAGACAGGACCTATGGCTACACCTTC. Protein: CASSNEDRTYGYTF.

Points on this clone: A junction boundary mismatches the germline segment, possibly from a read error. The chain recombines TRBV4-3 with TRBJ2-1; 9 bases line up with TRBD2. CDR3 length: 15 amino acids. Germline values: CDR1 LGHNA, CDR2 YSLEER. In nucleotides, the CDR3 is TGCGCCAGCAGCCAAGATACCCTCATCCTAGCGGGGCCACTCTTC. Protein product: CASSQDTLILAGPLF.

As DNA, the CDR3 is TGTGCCAGCAGCTTGGAAGGGGGGGACTACGAGCAGTACTTC. Amino acid sequence: CASSLEGGDYEQYF. The genes are TRBV5-4 and TRBJ2-7, with TRBD2 as a possible D gene (7 bases). Trimming removed 0 bases at V and 3 bases at J, with 10 bases between. The CDR3 has 14 residues. Germline V lookup: CDR1 SGHNT, CDR2 YYREEE (reference sequence).

The chain links TRBV7-2 to TRBJ1-6; possible D gene TRBD1, 5 bases. Germline values: CDR1 SGHTA, CDR2 FQGNSA. V was pared by 5 bases and J by 15 bases, with 17 bases between. The CDR3 covers 13 residues. CDR3 coding DNA: TGTGCCAGCAGCCCTGGGATGGGGGGGTACCTCCACTTT. It encodes CASSPGMGGYLHF.

The DNA for the CDR3 is TGTGCCAGCAGCTCAGGCCTATCCTACGAGCAGTACTTC. Translated: CASSSGLSYEQYF. This rearrangement joins TRBV13 to TRBJ2-7, with D hard to call. Germline lookup yields CDR1 PRHDT and CDR2 FYEKMQ (reference sequence). The CDR3 totals 13 residues. Trimming cost V 4 bases and J 1 base, with 8 bases left between them.

A few counts support this clone. DNA of the CDR3: TGTGCCAGCTCACCGTACCCCTCCACCGGCGAGCAGTACTTC. Protein: CASSPYPSTGEQYF. The genes are TRBV18 and TRBJ2-7; D gene uncertain. Deletions cut 3 bases from V and 6 bases from J, with 15 bases between. The CDR3 runs to 14 residues. CDR1 and CDR2 (germline): KGHSH, LQKENI.

The gene calls are TRBV30 and TRBJ1-2; D ambiguous. Germline CDR1 is GTSNPN and CDR2 is SVGIG (reference sequence). V dropped 5 bases and J dropped 8 bases, with 15 bases sitting between them. This CDR3 is built from 12 residues. The CDR3 nucleotides are TGTGCCTGGGGTCCCCGGGCTAGCGGCTACACCTTC. Its translation is CAWGPRASGYTF.